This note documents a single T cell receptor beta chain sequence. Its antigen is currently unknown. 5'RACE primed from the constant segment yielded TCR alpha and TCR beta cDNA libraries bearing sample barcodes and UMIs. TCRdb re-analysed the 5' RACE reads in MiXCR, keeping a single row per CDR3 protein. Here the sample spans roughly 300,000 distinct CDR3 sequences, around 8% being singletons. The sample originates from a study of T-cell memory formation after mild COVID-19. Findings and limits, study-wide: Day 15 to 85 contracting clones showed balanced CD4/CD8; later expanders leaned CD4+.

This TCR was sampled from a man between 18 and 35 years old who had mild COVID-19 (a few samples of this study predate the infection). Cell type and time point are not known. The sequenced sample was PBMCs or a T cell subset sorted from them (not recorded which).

The DNA for the CDR3 is TGTGCCAGCAGTTACTCGGTCTCCCGTTACAATGAGCAGTTCTTC. Encoded protein: CASSYSVSRYNEQFF. This chain joins TRBV6-5 and TRBJ2-1; D not resolved. This CDR3 region has 15 residues. The V end was cut by 0 bases, the J end by 4 bases, with 10 bases between. Germline CDR1 and CDR2: MNHEY and SVGAGI.